This T cell receptor beta chain is from a study of regulatory T cells in long-lasting Graves disease. Study results and limitations: Newly diagnosed patients shared 950 to 1,000 public clonotypes; persistent patients shared approximately 2,900. TCR diversity was lower in persistent than newly diagnosed Graves' disease.

Germline CDR1 is KGHSH and CDR2 is LQKENI. The CDR3 spans 14 residues. Deletions cut 0 bases from V and 3 bases from J, with 7 bases between. This clonotype was seen ten or more times. Antigen: not known. Described time point: newly diagnosed GD, antithyroid drugs for less than 3 months. Construction of the TCR library relied on RNA isolated from PBMCs. Building of the TCR beta libraries involved iRepertoire HTBI primers and Arm-PCR of CDR3 regions. MiXCR was run by TCRdb on the multiplex PCR reads, yielding one entry per CDR3 protein. The sample includes approximately 300,000 distinct CDR3 sequences, 15% to 20% of them seen just once.

The sequence was obtained from a female donor with Graves disease. Sequenced material: peripheral blood mononuclear cells (PBMCs), taken at new diagnosis, from a patient treated with antithyroid drugs. V is TRBV18 and J is TRBJ2-3; no firm D call. The CDR3 DNA is TGTGCCAGCTCACCACCGGCACAGACAGATACGCAGTATTTT. It translates to CASSPPAQTDTQYF.